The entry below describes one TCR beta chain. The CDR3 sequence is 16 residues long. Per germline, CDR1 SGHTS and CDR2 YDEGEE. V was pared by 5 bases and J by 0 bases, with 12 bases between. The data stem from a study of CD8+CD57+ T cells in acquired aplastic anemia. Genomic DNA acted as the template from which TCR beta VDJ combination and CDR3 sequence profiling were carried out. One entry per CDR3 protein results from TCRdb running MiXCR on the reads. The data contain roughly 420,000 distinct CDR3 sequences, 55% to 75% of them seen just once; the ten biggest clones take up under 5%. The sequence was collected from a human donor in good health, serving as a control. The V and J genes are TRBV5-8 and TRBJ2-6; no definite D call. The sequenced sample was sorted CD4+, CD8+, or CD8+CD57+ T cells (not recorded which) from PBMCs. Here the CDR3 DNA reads TGTGCCAGCAGTGATGGCCGGGCCTCTGGGGCCAACGTCCTGACTTTC. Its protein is CASSDGRASGANVLTF.